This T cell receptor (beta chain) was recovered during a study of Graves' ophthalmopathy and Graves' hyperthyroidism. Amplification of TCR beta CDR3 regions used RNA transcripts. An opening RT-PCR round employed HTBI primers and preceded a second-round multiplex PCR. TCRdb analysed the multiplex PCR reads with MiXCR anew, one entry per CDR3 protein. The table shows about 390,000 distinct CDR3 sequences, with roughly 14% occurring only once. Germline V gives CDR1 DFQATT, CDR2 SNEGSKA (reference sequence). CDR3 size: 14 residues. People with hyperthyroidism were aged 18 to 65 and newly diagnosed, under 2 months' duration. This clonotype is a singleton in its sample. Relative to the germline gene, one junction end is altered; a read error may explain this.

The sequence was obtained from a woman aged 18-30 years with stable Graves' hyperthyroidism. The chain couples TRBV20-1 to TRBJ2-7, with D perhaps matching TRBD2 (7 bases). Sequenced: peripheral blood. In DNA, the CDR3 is TGCAGTGCTAGAGATGGGGGGGCGGTCTACGAGCAGTGCTTC. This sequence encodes CSARDGGAVYEQCF.